The 6 T cell receptor beta chains below all came from one sample that was sequenced in a study of CD8 T cells in ankylosing spondylitis. Study results and limitations: Apparently characteristic of ankylosing spondylitis blood was a TCR beta motif (about 8 highly homologous variants).

Their antigens are not known. Each CDR3 protein is one row after TCRdb ran MiXCR on the 5' RACE reads. The sample yields over 700,000 distinct CDR3 sequences, about 20% seen once. Specimen: blood, either unsorted or a sorted T cell fraction (not recorded which). These receptors were collected from a male donor with ankylosing spondylitis.

The rearrangement joins TRBV24-1 to TRBJ2-6; D is unclear. V lost 7 bases, J lost 1 base, and 10 bases lay in between. The CDR3 is made up of 15 amino acids. Germline V gene lookup returns CDR1 KGHDR and CDR2 SFDVKD. This CDR3 reads CATSPPGSGANVLTF. DNA for the CDR3: TGTGCCACCAGCCCACCCGGGTCTGGGGCCAACGTCCTGACTTTC.

This clonotype was seen repeatedly, ten times or more. The chain employs TRBV5-6 and TRBJ1-1; TRBD1 is a possible D gene (5 bases). V lost 1 base and J 7 bases, leaving 17 bases between the germline ends. CDR1 is SGHDT and CDR2 is YYEEEE in the germline V gene. The CDR3 has 15 amino acids. CDR3 sequence: CASSLSGAGGGEAFF. CDR3 in DNA: TGTGCCAGCAGCTTGTCAGGTGCGGGGGGAGGTGAAGCTTTCTTT.

Ten or more counts support this clonotype. This sequence joins TRBV5-1 and TRBJ2-1; TRBD2 aligns across 10 bases. The CDR3 is made up of 14 amino acids. With 0 bases clipped from V and 9 bases from J, the junction kept 3 bases outside the gene matches. From germline, CDR1 is SGHRS and CDR2 YFSETQ. The CDR3 nucleotides are TGCGCCAGCAGCTTGGGGACTAGCGGTAGTGAGCAGTTCTTC. Amino acids: CASSLGTSGSEQFF.

This chain joins TRBV20-1 and TRBJ2-7; 8 bases match TRBD1. The germline V gene encodes CDR1 DFQATT and CDR2 SNEGSKA (reference sequence). The trim removed 1 base at V and 5 bases at J, leaving 4 bases unmatched. This CDR3 spans 13 amino acids. The CDR3 region has the DNA TGCAGTGCTAGAGTGACAGGGGAGGACGAGCAGTACTTC. Its translation: CSARVTGEDEQYF.

A note on this clonotype: This may stem from a read error, because a much larger clone lies one nucleotide away. The missing conserved phenylalanine or tryptophan at the end of this CDR3 makes a read error likely. V and J are TRBV5-1 and TRBJ2-7; the D is unclear. CDR3 length equals 13 residues. With 0 bases removed from V and 3 bases from J, the gap between germline ends came to 7 bases. Germline CDR1 and CDR2: SGHRS and YFSETQ. The CDR3 sequence is CASSLAADYEQYL. As DNA, the CDR3 is TGCGCCAGCAGCTTGGCGGCGGACTACGAGCAGTACCTC.

Many counts were recorded for this clonotype. J is TRBJ2-3 and V is TRBV5-1; 7 positions agree with TRBD2. Germline V gene data show CDR1 as SGHRS and CDR2 as YFSETQ. V was clipped by 4 bases and J by 0 bases; unmatched bases: 5. This CDR3 has 15 amino acids. CDR3 amino acids: CASSPGLPSTDTQYF. CDR3 DNA: TGCGCCAGCAGCCCGGGACTACCCAGCACAGATACGCAGTATTTT.